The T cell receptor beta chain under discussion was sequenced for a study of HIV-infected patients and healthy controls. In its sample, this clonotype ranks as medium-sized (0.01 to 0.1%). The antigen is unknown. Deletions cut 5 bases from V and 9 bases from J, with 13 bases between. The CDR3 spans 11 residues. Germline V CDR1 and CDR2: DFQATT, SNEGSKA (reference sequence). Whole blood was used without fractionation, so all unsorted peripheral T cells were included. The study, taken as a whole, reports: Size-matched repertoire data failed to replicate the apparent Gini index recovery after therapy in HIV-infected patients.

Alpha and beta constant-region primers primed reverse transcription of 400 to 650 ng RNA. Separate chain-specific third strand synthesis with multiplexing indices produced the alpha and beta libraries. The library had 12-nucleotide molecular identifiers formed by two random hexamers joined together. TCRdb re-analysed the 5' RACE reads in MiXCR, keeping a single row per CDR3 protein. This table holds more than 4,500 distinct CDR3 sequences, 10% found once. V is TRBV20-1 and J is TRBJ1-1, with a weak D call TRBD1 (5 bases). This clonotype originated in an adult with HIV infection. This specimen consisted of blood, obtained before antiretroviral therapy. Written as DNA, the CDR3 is TGCAGTGCTCCCGGGGCCCAAAAAGCTTTCTTT. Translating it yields CSAPGAQKAFF.